Presented here are 9 T cell receptor beta chains from one specimen sequenced in a study of blood T cell repertoires in COVID-19. TCRdb's copy holds only in-frame clones and misses some; the assay was immunoSEQ multiplex PCR. This sample has about 230,000 clones; 70% to 90% occur once, and the top ten carry approximately 2.6%. The sequencing input was peripheral blood. Receptors were obtained from a woman in her sixties or seventies with active or convalescent COVID-19.

The chain joins TRBV6-2 or TRBV6-3 to TRBJ1-5; D not certain. The germline V gene encodes CDR1 MNHEY and CDR2 SVGEGT. This CDR3 is 14 amino acids long. V was cut by 2 bases and J by 4 bases, with 9 bases left in between. Here the CDR3 reads CASSYLSVNQPQHF. In nucleotides, the CDR3 is TGTGCCAGCAGTTACCTGTCGGTTAATCAGCCCCAGCATTTT.

A few counts support this clone. The rearrangement joins TRBV5-1 to TRBJ2-5; D might be TRBD2 (6 bases). Germline V gives CDR1 SGHRS, CDR2 YFSETQ. The V gene lost 3 bases and the J gene lost 1 base, with 13 bases spanning the gap. CDR3 length: 15 residues. The CDR3 sequence is CASSSPGGVQETQYF. The DNA of the CDR3 is TGCGCCAGCAGCTCCCCCGGCGGGGTCCAAGAGACCCAGTACTTC.

The chain links TRBV6-6 to TRBJ2-7; TRBD2 aligns across 7 bases. The germline gives CDR1 MNHNY, CDR2 SVGAGI (reference sequence). The trim removed 4 bases at V and 1 base at J, leaving 10 bases unmatched. The CDR3 runs to 16 residues. CDR3 bases: TGTGCCAGCAGTTTAGCGGGCCCACCGGGGTCCTACGAGCAGTACTTC. Protein sequence: CASSLAGPPGSYEQYF.

This chain's CDR3 is CASNPGVGEQFF. CDR3 in DNA: TGCGCCAGCAACCCAGGGGTTGGTGAGCAGTTCTTC. The V gene is TRBV10-1, the J gene TRBJ2-1; possible D gene TRBD1, 6 bases. The germline gives CDR1 WNHNN, CDR2 SYGVQD (reference sequence). The CDR3 totals 12 residues. Trimming stripped 7 bases from V and 9 bases from J, with 13 bases between.

The rearrangement links TRBV11-2 to TRBJ2-1; 10 bases are shared with TRBD2. Germline CDR1 is SGHAT and CDR2 is FQNNGV. Trimming removed 3 bases from V and 3 bases from J; junction bases left unmatched: 2. This CDR3 is 15 amino acids long. The chain's CDR3 is CASSFGTSDYNEQFF. Here the CDR3 DNA reads TGTGCCAGCAGCTTCGGGACTAGCGACTACAATGAGCAGTTCTTC. Based on the CDR3 plus reference TRBV11-2 and TRBJ2-1, the full variable domain is EAGVAQSPRYKIIEKRQSVAFWCNPISGHATLYWYQQILGQGPKLLIQFQNNGVVDDSQLPKDRFSAERLKGVDSTLKIQPAKLEDSAVYLCASSFGTSDYNEQFFGPGTRLTVL.

Only a few counts were recorded for this clone. The chain uses TRBV24-1 and TRBJ2-1, with D unresolved. This CDR3 spans 13 amino acids. The V end was cut by 1 base, the J end by 7 bases, with 7 bases between. Looked up from germline, CDR1 is KGHDR and CDR2 is SFDVKD. The CDR3 sequence: CATSDFNVNEQFF. The CDR3 nucleotides read TGTGCCACCAGTGATTTTAATGTTAATGAGCAGTTCTTC.

This chain uses TRBV24-1 with TRBJ2-3; 16 nucleotides match TRBD2. Germline CDR1 is KGHDR and CDR2 is SFDVKD. The CDR3 contains 18 residues. The J segment lost 4 bases and the V segment lost 3 bases, leaving 6 bases of the junction unmatched. In DNA, the CDR3 is TGTGCCACCAGTGATCCCCCCGGGACTAGCGGGAGGGCAGATACGCAGTATTTT. Amino acids: CATSDPPGTSGRADTQYF.

The gene calls are TRBV19 and TRBJ2-4; D gene ambiguous. This CDR3 spans 11 amino acids. Germline V CDR1 and CDR2: LNHDA, SQIVND (reference sequence). The V end was cut by 3 bases, the J end by 8 bases, with 5 bases between. CDR3 nucleotides: TGTGCCAGTAGTATTCTCGACATTCAGTACTTC. It translates to CASSILDIQYF.

This clone was counted only a few times. The chain is built from TRBV7-8 and TRBJ2-1; 9 positions match TRBD1. Per the germline V gene, CDR1 is SGHVS and CDR2 is FQNEAQ. The CDR3 spans 14 residues. With V trimmed by 5 bases and J by 8 bases, 7 bases remained unmatched. CDR3 DNA sequence: TGTGCCAGCAGCGGGACAGGGATTTGGTATGAGCAGTTCTTC. Translating gives CASSGTGIWYEQFF.